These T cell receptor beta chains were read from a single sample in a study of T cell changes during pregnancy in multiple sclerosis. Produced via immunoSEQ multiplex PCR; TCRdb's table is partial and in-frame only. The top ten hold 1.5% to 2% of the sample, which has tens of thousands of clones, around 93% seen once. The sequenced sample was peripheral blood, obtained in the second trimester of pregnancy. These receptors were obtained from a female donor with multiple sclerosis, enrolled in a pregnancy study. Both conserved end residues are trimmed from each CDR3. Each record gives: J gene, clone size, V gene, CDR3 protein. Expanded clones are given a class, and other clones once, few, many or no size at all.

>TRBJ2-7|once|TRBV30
AGGQGSYEQY
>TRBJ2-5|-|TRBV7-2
ASSLDGTRSRETQY
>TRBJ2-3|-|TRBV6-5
ASSGEPSTDTQY
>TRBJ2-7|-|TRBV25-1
ASSEGVQGRGREQY
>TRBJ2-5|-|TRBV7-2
ASSRNTAQETQY
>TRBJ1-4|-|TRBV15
ATSTDRGKSEKLF
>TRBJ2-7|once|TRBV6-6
ASSYSPRGQDEQY
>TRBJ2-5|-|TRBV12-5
ASGPQARGARETQY
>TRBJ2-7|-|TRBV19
ASSIGTPPYEQY
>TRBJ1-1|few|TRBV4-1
ASSQTDGQGATEAF
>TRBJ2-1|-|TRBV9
ASSARSTVGLAGPSSYNEQF
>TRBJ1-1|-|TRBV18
ASSVSGTGASEAF
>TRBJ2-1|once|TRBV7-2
ASSVASGRGNEQF
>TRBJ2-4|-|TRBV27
ATGQGAPNIQY
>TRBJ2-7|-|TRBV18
ASSPTGTGAYEQY
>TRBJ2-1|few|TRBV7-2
ASSLDGSRDEQF
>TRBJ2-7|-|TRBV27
ASDYPAQNEQY
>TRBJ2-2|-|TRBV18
ASSPGTGPNTGELF
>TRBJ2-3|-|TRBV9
ASSVDQTDTQY
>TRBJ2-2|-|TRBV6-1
ASSASGDSGELF
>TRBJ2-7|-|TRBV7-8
ASSERTVTYEQY
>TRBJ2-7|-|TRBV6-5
ASSYTGLAASGEQY
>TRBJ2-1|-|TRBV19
ASNYFSGNSHNEQF
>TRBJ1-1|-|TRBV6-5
ASSIRVGTEAF
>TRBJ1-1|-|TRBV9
ASSVVSGGGNTEAF
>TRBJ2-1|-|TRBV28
ASGFFAGYYNEQF
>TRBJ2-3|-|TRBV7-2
ASSTRVAGTDTQY
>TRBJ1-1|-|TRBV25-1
ASRETGMNTEAF
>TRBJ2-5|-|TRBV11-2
ASTPGTSVNQETQY
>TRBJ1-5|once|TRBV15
ATSRDLGGGNQPQH
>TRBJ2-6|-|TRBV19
ASRPGQGAVGANVLT
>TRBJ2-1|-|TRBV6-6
ASKTASGNNEQF
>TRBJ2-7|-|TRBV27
ASSSPDNHYEQY
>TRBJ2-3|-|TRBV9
ASSWAGGSTDTQY
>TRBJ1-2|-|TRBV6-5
ASSYSSGTGNYGYT
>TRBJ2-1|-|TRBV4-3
ASSQDSSGITNEQF
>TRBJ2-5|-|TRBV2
ASRGAGNLETQY
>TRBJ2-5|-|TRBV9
ASSVAGGPSETQY
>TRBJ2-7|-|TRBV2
ASSYRTGVSYEQY
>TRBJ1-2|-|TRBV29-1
SVENSYGYT
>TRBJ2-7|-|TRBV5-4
ASSTGVQSYEQY
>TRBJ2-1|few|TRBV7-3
ASSFRLAGVLEQF
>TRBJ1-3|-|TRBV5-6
ASSLVSGGTPENTIY
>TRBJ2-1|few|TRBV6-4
ASSAQLEANEQF
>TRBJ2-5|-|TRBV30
AWSTQKETQY
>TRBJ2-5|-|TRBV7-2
ASSLTGGRGETQY
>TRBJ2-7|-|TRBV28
TTLPGGAFYEQY
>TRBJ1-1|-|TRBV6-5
ASSPWGENTEAF
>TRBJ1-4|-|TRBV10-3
AIRSSTNEKLF
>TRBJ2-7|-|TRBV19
ASSWTGTYEQY
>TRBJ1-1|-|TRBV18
ASSRTGLWTEAF
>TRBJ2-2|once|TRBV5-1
ASSMAVQGTGELF
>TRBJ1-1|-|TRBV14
ASSVDSYTEAF
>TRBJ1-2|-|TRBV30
AWSGGSYDGYT
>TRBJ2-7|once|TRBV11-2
ASSASGQLLYEQY
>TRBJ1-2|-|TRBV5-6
ASSETTNYGYT
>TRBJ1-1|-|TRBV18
ASSPSKTGVSGTEAF
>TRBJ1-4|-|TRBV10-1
ASSNRGQSYINEKLF
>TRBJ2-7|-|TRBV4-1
ASSQVSAGQSYEQY
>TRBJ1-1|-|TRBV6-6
ASRTGPGGTEAF